The entry below gives a single TCR beta chain sequence along with its context. Its antigen is as yet unknown. The source of the sample is a study of shared clonotypes between healthy human individuals. The study's findings and limits: Clonotypes shared by all four sorted-subset donors had higher generation probabilities than non-shared clonotypes.

In germline, CDR1 is MNHEY, CDR2 SMNVEV (reference sequence). V shed 2 bases and J shed 6 bases, with 16 bases lying between them. The CDR3 loop spans 15 amino acids. In the naive CD8 group, cells lacked CD45RO and were positively selected for CCR7, so terminally differentiated effector memory CD45RA+ cells were left out. Profiled with immunoSEQ multiplex PCR; TCRdb holds only in-frame clones, not every one. The table records 2 million to 2.5 million clones, roughly 91% of them present only once. Sequenced material: naive CD8+ T cells from PBMCs. This TCR was recovered from a man younger than 30 in good health. Some clones in this sample may be carry-over from other donors' samples. The chain is built from TRBV27 and TRBJ1-2, with D unclear. The CDR3 DNA follows: TGTGCCAGCAGTTTAAGCTCCCCAGCCTATAATGGCTACACCTTC. It specifies CASSLSSPAYNGYTF.